These T cell receptor beta chains were read from a single sample in a study of cytomegalovirus exposure and HLA in healthy donors. The assay was immunoSEQ multiplex PCR, and TCRdb's table has in-frame clones only and misses some. Seen here are roughly 99,000 clones, about 81% observed once, and the top ten hold approximately 2.6%. The sequencing sample was made of PBMCs. The receptors come from a man younger than 45 in good health and CMV-seropositive. CDR3s include the opening cysteine and the closing phenylalanine or tryptophan. A D gene is named only where the DNA matches it firmly. Only some rows state a clone size, as once, few, many or a class for expanded clones.

TRBV2	TRBJ2-7	.	.	.	CASSGRQGLFLSYEQYF
TRBV19	TRBJ1-5	.	.	TGTGCCAGTTCAAGGGGGAGCTTGGGCAATCAGCCCCAGCATTTT	CASSRGSLGNQPQHF
TRBV5-1	TRBJ1-2	.	TRBD1	TGCGCCAGCAGCGTAGGTCAGGGGGCGGAGGGCTACACCTTC	CASSVGQGAEGYTF
TRBV5-3	TRBJ2-5	.	TRBD2	TGTGCCAGAGGGGGACAGGGGACTAGCGGGGGAATTGCGGACCAAGAGACCCAGTACTTC	CARGGQGTSGGIADQETQYF
TRBV11-2	TRBJ1-6	.	.	TGTGCCAGCAGTCCTCTCAGGTCGGCAACAAATTCACCCCTCCACTTT	CASSPLRSATNSPLHF
TRBV4-1	TRBJ2-1	once	TRBD2	TGCGCCAGCAGCTCCCAGACTAGCGGGGGGGCAAGCTCCTACAATGAGCAGTTCTTC	CASSSQTSGGASSYNEQFF
TRBV19	TRBJ1-5	.	TRBD1	TGTGCCAGTAGTCCGGGACAGATCCATCAGCCCCAGCATTTT	CASSPGQIHQPQHF
TRBV5-1	TRBJ2-5	.	TRBD1	TGCGCCAGCAGCGATGATCCCGGGACAGGGGGAGAGACCCAGTACTTC	CASSDDPGTGGETQYF
TRBV11-1	TRBJ1-1	.	.	TGTGCCAGCAGCTTAACTTATGCGGGAGCTGAAGCTTTCTTT	CASSLTYAGAEAFF
TRBV11-2	TRBJ1-1	once	.	TGTGCCAGCAGCTATTCTCCTAACACTGAAGCTTTCTTT	CASSYSPNTEAFF
TRBV18	TRBJ1-2	once	TRBD1	TGTGCCAGCTCACCGGACAGGGGGGACTATGGCTACACCTTC	CASSPDRGDYGYTF
TRBV10-2	TRBJ2-7	.	TRBD1	TGCGCCAGCAGTGGACAGGGGGCGAATAACGAGCAGTACTTC	CASSGQGANNEQYF
TRBV19	TRBJ1-6	.	.	TGTGCCAGTACCCCCGGGAGGGAGCGCTCCTATAATTCACCCCTCCACTTT	CASTPGRERSYNSPLHF
TRBV7-9	TRBJ2-2	.	.	TGTGCCAGCAGCTCGACAGGCGGCACCGGGGAGCTGTTTTTT	CASSSTGGTGELFF